The source of this TCR beta chain is a study of blood T cell repertoires in COVID-19. In the study overall: From T cells, B-cell-depleted T cells, or PBMCs came the material, which was cDNA or gDNA.

The authors' processing: Reference gene primer amplification gave nucleated cell count estimates. Only in-frame clones appear in the TCRdb table, and some are missing; sequencing was by immunoSEQ multiplex PCR. The V and J calls and the clone size are those of that table, but D and trimming were determined from the DNA. Altogether about 40,000 clones are present, 80% to 90% being singletons, with the ten largest covering 9%. Looked up from germline, CDR1 is SGHTA and CDR2 is FQGNSA. With V trimmed by 5 bases and J by 7 bases, 9 bases remained unmatched. CDR3 length: 17 amino acids. This receptor was obtained from a woman between 65 and 79 years old with acute or convalescent COVID-19. This chain connects TRBV7-2 to TRBJ2-1; 15 bases are a match to TRBD2. The sequencing input was peripheral blood. CDR3 in amino acids: CASSRIPGLAGGNEQFF. In nucleotides, the CDR3 is TGTGCCAGCAGCCGCATTCCGGGACTAGCGGGGGGTAATGAGCAGTTCTTC.